What follows are 3 T cell receptor beta chains derived from one specimen sequenced in a study of regulatory T cells in long-lasting Graves disease. Arm-PCR of CDR3 regions and iRepertoire HTBI primers were used to build TCR beta libraries. TCRdb reprocessed the multiplex PCR reads with MiXCR, giving one entry per CDR3 protein. Among 300,000 to 400,000 distinct CDR3 sequences, approximately 15% were seen once, and the ten largest hold roughly 27%. As for time point: newly diagnosed GD, antithyroid drugs for less than 3 months. From PBMCs, RNA was extracted and then used to make the TCR library. This sample also appeared in a second study, on T cells in Graves' hyperthyroidism and ophthalmopathy.

The source material was peripheral blood mononuclear cells (PBMCs), sampled at new diagnosis, from a patient treated with antithyroid drugs. These receptor sequences come from a middle-aged man with Graves disease.

There are a few counts of this clonotype. Since a much larger clone is just one base distant, this may be a read error. The CDR3 does not close with the conserved phenylalanine or tryptophan, likely indicating a read error. The chain links TRBV2 to TRBJ1-1, with D maybe TRBD1 (5 bases). The CDR3 length is 13 residues. The germline V and J ends were trimmed by 5 bases and 4 bases, with 11 bases remaining between them. Germline V lookup: CDR1 SNHLY, CDR2 FYNNEI. The CDR3 sequence is CASSNTQGTEAFL. DNA of the CDR3: TGTGCCAGCAGTAATACCCAGGGCACTGAAGCTTTCCTT.

This clonotype was seen a handful of times. The chain is built from TRBV28 and TRBJ2-2, with a possible D match to TRBD2 (5 bases). Germline loops: CDR1 MDHEN, CDR2 SYDVKM. The CDR3 has 18 amino acids. Trimming took off 6 bases at V and 1 base at J, with 21 bases between the two ends. The CDR3 sequence is CASRHATPSRGNTGELFF. The DNA of the CDR3 is TGTGCCAGCAGACACGCTACCCCTTCCCGGGGGAACACCGGGGAGCTGTTTTTT. The full variable domain, completed using reference TRBV28 and TRBJ2-2, is DVKVTQSSRYLVKRTGEKVFLECVQDMDHENMFWYRQDPGLGLRLIYFSYDVKMKEKGDIPEGYSVSREKKERFSLILESASTNQTSMYLCASRHATPSRGNTGELFFGEGSRLTVL.

There are a few counts of this clonotype. This rearrangement joins TRBV20-1 to TRBJ1-4, with TRBD1 as a possible D gene (6 bases). Germline V CDR1 and CDR2: DFQATT, SNEGSKA (reference sequence). Trimming stripped 0 bases from V and 7 bases from J, with 15 bases between. The CDR3 covers 15 residues. The CDR3 DNA reads as TGCAGTGCTAGAGATTGGGCAGGGGAAGGTGAAAAACTGTTTTTT. Its translation is CSARDWAGEGEKLFF.